This TCR beta chain was profiled in a study of T cells in Graves' hyperthyroidism and ophthalmopathy. As for the study in general: Peripheral blood was taken when the disease was first diagnosed, before any treatment began.

Researchers took RNA transcripts and amplified the TCR beta CDR3 regions from them. An initial round of RT-PCR targeting the TCR CDR3 relied on the HTBI primer set. Each CDR3 protein is one row after TCRdb ran MiXCR on the multiplex PCR reads. This table has about 210,000 distinct CDR3 sequences, 15% to 20% appearing once. The CDR3 sequence is 14 residues long. Trimming removed 0 bases at V and 3 bases at J, with 10 bases between. The germline CDR1 and CDR2 sequences are SGDLS and YYNGEE. This chain uses TRBV9 with TRBJ2-7, with D unresolved. This receptor was identified in a man in his forties or fifties with Graves' hyperthyroidism. Sequencing was performed on blood. In nucleotides, the CDR3 is TGTGCCAGCAGCGTAGACCCAGGCAGCTACGAGCAGTACTTC. It translates to CASSVDPGSYEQYF.